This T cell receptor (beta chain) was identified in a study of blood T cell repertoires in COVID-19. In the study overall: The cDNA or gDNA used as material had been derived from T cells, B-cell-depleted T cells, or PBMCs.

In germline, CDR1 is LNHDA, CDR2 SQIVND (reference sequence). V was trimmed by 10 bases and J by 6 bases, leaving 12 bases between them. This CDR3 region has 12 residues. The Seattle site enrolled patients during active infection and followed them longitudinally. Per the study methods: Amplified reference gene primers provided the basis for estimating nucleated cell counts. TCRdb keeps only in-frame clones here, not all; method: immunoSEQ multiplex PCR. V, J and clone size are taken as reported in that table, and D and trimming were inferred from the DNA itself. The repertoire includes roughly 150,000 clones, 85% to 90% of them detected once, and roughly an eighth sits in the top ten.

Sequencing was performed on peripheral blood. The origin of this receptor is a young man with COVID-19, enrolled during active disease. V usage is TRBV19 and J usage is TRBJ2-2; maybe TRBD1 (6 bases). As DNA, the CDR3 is TGTGCCACCAACAGGGCGGCCGGGGAGCTGTTTTTT. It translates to CATNRAAGELFF.